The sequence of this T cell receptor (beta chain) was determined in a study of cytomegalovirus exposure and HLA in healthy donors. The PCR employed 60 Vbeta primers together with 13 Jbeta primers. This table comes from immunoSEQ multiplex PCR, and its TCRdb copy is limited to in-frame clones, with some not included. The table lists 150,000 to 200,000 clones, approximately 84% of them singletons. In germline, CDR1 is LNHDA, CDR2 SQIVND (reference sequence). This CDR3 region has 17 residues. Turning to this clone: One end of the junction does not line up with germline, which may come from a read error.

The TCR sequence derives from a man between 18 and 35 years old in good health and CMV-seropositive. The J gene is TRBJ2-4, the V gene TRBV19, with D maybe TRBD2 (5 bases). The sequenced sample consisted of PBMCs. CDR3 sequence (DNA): TGTGCCAGTAGCCATCCGCGGGCAGACATAGCCAAAAACAGTCAGTACTTC. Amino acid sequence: CASSHPRADIAKNSQYF.